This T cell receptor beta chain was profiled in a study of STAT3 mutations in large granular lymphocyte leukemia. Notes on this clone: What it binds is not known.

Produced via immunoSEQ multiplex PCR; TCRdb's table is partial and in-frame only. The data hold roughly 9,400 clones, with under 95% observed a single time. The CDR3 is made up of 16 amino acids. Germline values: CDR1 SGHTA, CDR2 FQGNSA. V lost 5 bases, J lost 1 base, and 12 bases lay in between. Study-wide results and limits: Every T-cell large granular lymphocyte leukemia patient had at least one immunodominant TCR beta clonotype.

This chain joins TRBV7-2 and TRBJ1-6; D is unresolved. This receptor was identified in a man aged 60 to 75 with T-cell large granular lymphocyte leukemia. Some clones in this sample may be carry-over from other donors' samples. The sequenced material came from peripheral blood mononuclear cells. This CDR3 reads CASSPVGLSYNSPLHF. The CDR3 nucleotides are TGTGCCAGCAGCCCCGTGGGGTTGTCCTATAATTCACCCCTCCACTTT.